Here is one T cell receptor beta chain with its context. Its antigen is currently unknown. Antigen-specific CD4+ T cells expanded by the ViraFEST assay with viral peptide pools were then sequenced. Culture lasted 10 days before CD4+ T cell isolation. The cohort was immunized with two doses of either the BNT162b2 or mRNA-1273 vaccine. People in the vaccine group had not been infected with SARS-CoV-2 before, and their nucleocapsid antibodies were negative. After two million PBMC were placed in each well, they were cultured with approximately 10 IU/ml IL-2 and roughly 10 ug/ml peptides. In the cultures, half the medium was exchanged for IL-2 medium on days 3 and 7. Germline V gene sequence: CDR1 SGHDT, CDR2 YYEEEE. The CDR3 has 15 amino acids. The V gene end was trimmed by 5 bases and the J gene end by 5 bases; junction bases not matched to a gene: 10. This entry is derived from a study of vaccination effects on CD4 cells after COVID-19.

Using immunoSEQ multiplex PCR, the repertoire was profiled, and TCRdb retains in-frame clones only, with some absent. This sample yields about 46,000 clones, of which 65% to 75% are seen a single time; approximately 16% belongs to the top ten. V is TRBV5-6 and J is TRBJ1-5, with 7 bases fitting TRBD1. This TCR was sampled from a human donor who received a COVID-19 vaccine. The source was CD4+ T cells from PBMCs cultured with HCoV-OC43 spike peptides, collected after COVID-19 vaccination. Regarding subset: HCoV-OC43 spike overlapping peptide pool stimulation. This chain's CDR3 is CASSSGQARHQPQHF. CDR3 DNA sequence: TGTGCCAGCAGTTCTGGACAGGCCAGACATCAGCCCCAGCATTTT.